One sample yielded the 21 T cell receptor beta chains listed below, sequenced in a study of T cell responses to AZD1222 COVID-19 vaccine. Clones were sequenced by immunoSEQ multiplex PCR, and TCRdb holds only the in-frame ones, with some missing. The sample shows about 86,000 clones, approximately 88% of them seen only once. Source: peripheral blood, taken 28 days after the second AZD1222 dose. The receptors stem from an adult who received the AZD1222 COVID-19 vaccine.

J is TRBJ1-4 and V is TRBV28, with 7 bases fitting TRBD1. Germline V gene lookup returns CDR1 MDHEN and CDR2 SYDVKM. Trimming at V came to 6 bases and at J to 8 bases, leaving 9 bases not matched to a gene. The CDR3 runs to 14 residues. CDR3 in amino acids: CASSEQGEREKLFF. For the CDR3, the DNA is TGTGCCAGCAGCGAGCAGGGGGAGAGAGAAAAACTGTTTTTT.

CDR3 region: CASSGRYNSPLHF. The CDR3 nucleotides read TGTGCCAGTAGTGGACGGTATAATTCACCCCTCCACTTT. This sequence joins TRBV19 and TRBJ1-6, with no clear D. The germline V gene has CDR1 LNHDA and CDR2 SQIVND (reference sequence). Trimming took 5 bases from V and 4 from J, leaving 6 bases between them. The CDR3 length is 13 residues. Supplemented by reference TRBV19 and TRBJ1-6, the full variable domain reads DGGITQSPKYLFRKEGQNVTLSCEQNLNHDAMYWYRQDPGQGLRLIYYSQIVNDFQKGDIAEGYSVSREKKESFPLTVTSAQKNPTAFYLCASSGRYNSPLHFGNGTRLTVT.

The CDR3, as DNA: TGCGCCAGCAGCTTGGCCGGCCAACCCGCAAACTATGGCTACACCTTC. Translated, it gives CASSLAGQPANYGYTF. This chain links TRBV5-1 with TRBJ1-2; no clear D gene. The germline V and J ends were trimmed by 0 bases and 2 bases, with 14 bases remaining between them. CDR1 is SGHRS, CDR2 YFSETQ, per germline. The length of the CDR3 is 16 residues. The full variable domain, in which reference TRBV5-1 and TRBJ1-2 provide the parts outside the CDR3, is KAGVTQTPRYLIKTRGQQVTLSCSPISGHRSVSWYQQTPGQGLQFLFEYFSETQRNKGNFPGRFSGRQFSNSRSEMNVSTLELGDSALYLCASSLAGQPANYGYTFGSGTRLTVV.

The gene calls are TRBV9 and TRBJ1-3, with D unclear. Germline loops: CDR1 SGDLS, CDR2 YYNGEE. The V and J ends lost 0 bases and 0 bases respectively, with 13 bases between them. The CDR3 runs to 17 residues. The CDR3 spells CASSVGTHLGSGNTIYF. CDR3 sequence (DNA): TGTGCCAGCAGCGTAGGGACTCACTTAGGCTCTGGAAACACCATATATTTT.

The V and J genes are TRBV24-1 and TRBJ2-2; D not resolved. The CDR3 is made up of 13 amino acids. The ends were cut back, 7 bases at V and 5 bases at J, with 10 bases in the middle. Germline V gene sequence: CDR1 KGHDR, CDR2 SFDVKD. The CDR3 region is CATSGPVTGELFF. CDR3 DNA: TGTGCCACCAGCGGACCTGTAACCGGGGAGCTGTTTTTT.

The CDR3 protein is CASSPGLAGGQETQYF. The CDR3 coding sequence is TGTGCCAGCAGCCCAGGACTAGCGGGGGGCCAAGAGACCCAGTACTTC. The chain has TRBV7-3 and TRBJ2-5, with 14 nucleotides matching TRBD2. Per the germline V gene, CDR1 is SGHTA and CDR2 is FQGTGA. The CDR3 covers 16 residues. With 5 bases clipped from V and 1 base from J, the junction kept 3 bases outside the gene matches.

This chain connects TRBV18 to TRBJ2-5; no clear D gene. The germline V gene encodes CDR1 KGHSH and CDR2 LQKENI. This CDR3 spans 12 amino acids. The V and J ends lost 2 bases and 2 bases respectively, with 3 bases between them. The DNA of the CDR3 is TGTGCCAGCTCACCAATGCAAGAGACCCAGTACTTC. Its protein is CASSPMQETQYF.

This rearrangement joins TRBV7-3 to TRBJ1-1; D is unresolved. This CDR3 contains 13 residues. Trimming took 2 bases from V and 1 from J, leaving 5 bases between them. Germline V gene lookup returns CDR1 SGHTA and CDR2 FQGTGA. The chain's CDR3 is CASSLVGNTEAFF. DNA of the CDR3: TGTGCCAGCAGCTTAGTGGGGAACACTGAAGCTTTCTTT.

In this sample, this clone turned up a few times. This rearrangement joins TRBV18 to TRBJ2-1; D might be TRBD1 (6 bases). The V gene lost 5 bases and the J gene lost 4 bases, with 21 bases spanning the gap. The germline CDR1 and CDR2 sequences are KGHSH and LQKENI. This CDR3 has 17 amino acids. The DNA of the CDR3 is TGTGCCAGCTCAGGACCCGGGACACCCTCTATGTACAATGAGCAGTTCTTC. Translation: CASSGPGTPSMYNEQFF.

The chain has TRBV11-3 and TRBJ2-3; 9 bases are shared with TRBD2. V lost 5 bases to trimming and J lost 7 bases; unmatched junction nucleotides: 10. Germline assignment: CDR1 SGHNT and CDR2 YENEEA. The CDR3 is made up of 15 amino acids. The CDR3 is CASSQLETSGNTQYF. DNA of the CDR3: TGTGCCAGCAGCCAGCTCGAGACTAGCGGTAATACGCAGTATTTT.

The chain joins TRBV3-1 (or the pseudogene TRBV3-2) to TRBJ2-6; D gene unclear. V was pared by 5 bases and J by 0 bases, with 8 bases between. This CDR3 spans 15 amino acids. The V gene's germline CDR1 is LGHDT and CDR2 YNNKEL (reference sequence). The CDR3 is CASSGRISGANVLTF. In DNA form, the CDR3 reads TGTGCCAGCAGCGGTCGGATCTCTGGGGCCAACGTCCTGACTTTC.

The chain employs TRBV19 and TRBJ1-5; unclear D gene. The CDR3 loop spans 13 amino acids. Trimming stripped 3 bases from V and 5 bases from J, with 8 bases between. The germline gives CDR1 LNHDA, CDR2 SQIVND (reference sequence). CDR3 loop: CASSIIGYQPQHF. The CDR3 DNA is TGTGCCAGTAGTATCATTGGGTATCAGCCCCAGCATTTT.

The CDR3 DNA sequence: TGTGCCAGCAGCTTAGGTTGGAGGGGTGAAAAACTGTTTTTT. Protein: CASSLGWRGEKLFF. The chain employs TRBV7-9 and TRBJ1-4; maybe TRBD1 (5 bases). Germline V gene sequence: CDR1 SEHNR, CDR2 FQNEAQ (reference sequence). The CDR3 has 14 residues. V lost 1 base to trimming and J lost 7 bases, with 10 bases between them.

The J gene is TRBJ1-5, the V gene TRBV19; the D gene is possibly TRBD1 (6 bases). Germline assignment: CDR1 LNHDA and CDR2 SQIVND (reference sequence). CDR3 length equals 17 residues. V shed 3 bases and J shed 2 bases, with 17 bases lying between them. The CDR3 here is CASSIWAGDVGNQPQHF. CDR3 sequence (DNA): TGTGCCAGTAGTATTTGGGCAGGGGATGTCGGCAATCAGCCCCAGCATTTT.

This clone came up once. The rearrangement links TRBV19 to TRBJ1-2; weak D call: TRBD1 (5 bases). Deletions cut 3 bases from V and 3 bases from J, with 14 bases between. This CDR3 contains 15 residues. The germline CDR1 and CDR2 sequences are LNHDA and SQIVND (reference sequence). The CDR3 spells CASSMNSGNHYGYTF. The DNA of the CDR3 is TGTGCCAGTAGTATGAATTCAGGGAATCACTATGGCTACACCTTC.

CDR3 nucleotides: TGTGCCAGTAGTATAGGCAGGGGGCTAATTTGGGACTATGGCTACACCTTC. It translates to CASSIGRGLIWDYGYTF. V is TRBV19 and J is TRBJ1-2; TRBD1 matches at 8 bases. The J segment lost 3 bases and the V segment lost 1 base, leaving 10 bases of the junction unmatched. The CDR3 has 17 amino acids. Germline V CDR1 and CDR2: LNHDA, SQIVND (reference sequence).

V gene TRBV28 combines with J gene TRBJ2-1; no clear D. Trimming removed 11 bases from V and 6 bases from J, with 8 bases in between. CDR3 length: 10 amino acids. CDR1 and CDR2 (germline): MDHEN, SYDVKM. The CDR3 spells CASRSNEQFF. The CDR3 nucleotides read TGTGCCTCCCGCAGCAATGAGCAGTTCTTC.

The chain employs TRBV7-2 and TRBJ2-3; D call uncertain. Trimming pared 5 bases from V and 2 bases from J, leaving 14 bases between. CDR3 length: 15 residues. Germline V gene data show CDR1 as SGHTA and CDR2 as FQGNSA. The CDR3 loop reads CASSPVRSLTDTQYF. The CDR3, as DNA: TGTGCCAGCAGCCCGGTTAGGTCTCTCACAGATACGCAGTATTTT.

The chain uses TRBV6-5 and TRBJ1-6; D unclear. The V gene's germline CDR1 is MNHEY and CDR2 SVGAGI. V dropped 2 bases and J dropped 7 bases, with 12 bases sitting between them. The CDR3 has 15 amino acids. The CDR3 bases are TGTGCCAGCAGTTACAGACTGGGGTTCAATTCACCCCTCCACTTT. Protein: CASSYRLGFNSPLHF.

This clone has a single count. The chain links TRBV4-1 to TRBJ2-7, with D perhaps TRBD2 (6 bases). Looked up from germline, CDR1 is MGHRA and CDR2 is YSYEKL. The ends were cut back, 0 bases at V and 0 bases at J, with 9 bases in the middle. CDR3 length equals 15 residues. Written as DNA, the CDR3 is TGCGCCAGCAGCCAAGATACGGGGGACTCCTACGAGCAGTACTTC. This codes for CASSQDTGDSYEQYF.

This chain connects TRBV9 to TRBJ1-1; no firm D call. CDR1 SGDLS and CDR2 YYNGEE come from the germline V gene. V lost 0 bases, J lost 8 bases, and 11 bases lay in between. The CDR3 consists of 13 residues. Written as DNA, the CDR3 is TGTGCCAGCAGCGTAGGGCCAGGCTCAGAAGCTTTCTTT. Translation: CASSVGPGSEAFF.